Below, one T cell receptor (beta chain) is given with its context. This entry comes from a study of T cell responses to AZD1222 COVID-19 vaccine. The CDR3 extends over 14 amino acids. V was clipped by 5 bases and J by 5 bases, with 13 bases between them. In germline, CDR1 is SGHTA, CDR2 FQGNSA. The assay was immunoSEQ multiplex PCR, and TCRdb's table has in-frame clones only and misses some. Here the sample spans around 67,000 clones, around 83% being singletons. This material consisted of peripheral blood, taken on day 0 of AZD1222 vaccination. V gene TRBV7-2 combines with J gene TRBJ2-1, with a weak D call TRBD1 (6 bases). The TCR was taken from an adult in good health. CDR3 protein: CASSIQGKDNEQFF. CDR3 in DNA: TGTGCCAGCAGCATACAGGGTAAGGACAATGAGCAGTTCTTC.